This T cell receptor (beta chain) was sequenced in a study of shared T cell receptors in the human thymus. Here immunoSEQ multiplex PCR was the method, and the copy in TCRdb shows in-frame clones only, minus some. The table records over 650,000 clones, around 87% of them present only once. This CDR3 has 20 residues. V lost 0 bases and J 7 bases, leaving 29 bases between the germline ends. Germline CDR1 and CDR2: MGHRA and YSYEKL. These data also formed part of another study, on human thymus T cells.

V usage is TRBV4-1 and J usage is TRBJ2-3; the D is unclear. Sequencing used thymocytes. The receptor comes from a boy under two years old with a congenital heart defect. The CDR3 reads CASSQDRSTGIMAPPYTQYF. DNA for the CDR3: TGCGCCAGCAGCCAAGATCGTTCGACTGGCATCATGGCGCCCCCGTATACGCAGTATTTT.